One sample yielded the 4 T cell receptor beta chains listed below, sequenced in a study of cytomegalovirus exposure and HLA in healthy donors. It was with 60 Vbeta and 13 Jbeta primers that the PCR ran. Sequencing used immunoSEQ multiplex PCR; TCRdb keeps in-frame clones, though not all of them. The table has 150,000 to 200,000 clones, about 80% seen once. The material sequenced was PBMCs. The receptors were sampled from a man aged 30 to 39 in good health and CMV-seropositive.

This clone came up once. The chain combines TRBV6-1 with TRBJ1-2, with 7 bases lining up with TRBD1. The CDR3 loop spans 16 amino acids. Trimming took 0 bases from V and 8 from J; bases not matched to a gene: 12. CDR1 MNHNS and CDR2 SASEGT come from the germline V gene. Written as DNA, the CDR3 is TGTGCCAGCAGTGAAGCCCACCCGACAGGGTTAGGAGGCTACACCTTC. The encoded protein is CASSEAHPTGLGGYTF.

This chain joins TRBV4-3 and TRBJ2-3; a weak D match, TRBD2 (5 bases). CDR3 length: 14 amino acids. CDR1 LGHNA and CDR2 YSLEER come from the germline V gene. Trimming removed 0 bases at V and 3 bases at J, with 7 bases between. CDR3 in amino acids: CASSQDVATDTQYF. CDR3 coding DNA: TGCGCCAGCAGCCAAGATGTAGCGACAGATACGCAGTATTTT.

The rearrangement links TRBV9 to TRBJ2-5, with 13 bases aligning to TRBD2. Germline V gene data show CDR1 as SGDLS and CDR2 as YYNGEE. V gave up 3 bases and J gave up 1 base; unmatched junction bases: 3. This CDR3 contains 16 residues. DNA of the CDR3: TGTGCCAGCAGCGGATGGACTAGCGGGGGCCAAGAGACCCAGTACTTC. Translation gives CASSGWTSGGQETQYF.

The chain is built from TRBV28 and TRBJ1-4, with D possibly matching TRBD1 (6 bases). V was trimmed by 2 bases and J by 8 bases, leaving 12 bases between them. The CDR3 spans 14 residues. CDR1 MDHEN and CDR2 SYDVKM come from the germline V gene. The CDR3: CASSLTGHAEKLFF. The CDR3 DNA reads as TGTGCCAGCAGTTTAACGGGACACGCGGAAAAACTGTTTTTT.